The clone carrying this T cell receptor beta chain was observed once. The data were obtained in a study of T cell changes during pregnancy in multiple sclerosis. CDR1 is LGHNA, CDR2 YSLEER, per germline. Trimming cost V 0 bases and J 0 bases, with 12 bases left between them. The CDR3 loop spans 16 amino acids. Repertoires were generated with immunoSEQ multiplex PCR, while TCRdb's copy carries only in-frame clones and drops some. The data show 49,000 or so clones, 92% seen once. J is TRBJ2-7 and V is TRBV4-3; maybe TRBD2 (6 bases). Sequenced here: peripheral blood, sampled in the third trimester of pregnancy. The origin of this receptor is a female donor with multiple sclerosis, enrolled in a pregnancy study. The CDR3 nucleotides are TGCGCCAGCAGCCAAGATCTGGGACTCGGCTCCTACGAGCAGTACTTC. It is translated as CASSQDLGLGSYEQYF.